This TCR beta chain was profiled in a study of vaccination effects on CD4 cells after COVID-19. Study results and caveats: Of the vaccine-induced clones from healthy vaccinees, merely 1 of 255 recognized common cold coronaviruses as well. Late post-vaccination, clones induced by infection and those induced by vaccine underwent marked clonal contraction.

Per the germline V gene, CDR1 is SNHLY and CDR2 is FYNNEI. This CDR3 comprises 13 residues. Trimming took 4 bases from V and 1 from J, leaving 4 bases between them. Antigen-specific CD4+ T cells were expanded with viral peptide pools in the ViraFEST assay before sequencing. Upon completion of 10 days in culture, CD4+ T cells were isolated. Vaccine recipients, nucleocapsid antibody negative, had no prior SARS-CoV-2 infection. Wells each received 1.8 million or so PBMC, cultured with around 9.6 IU/ml IL-2 and 8.5 to 10 ug/ml peptides. Half-medium replacement with IL-2 medium occurred on days 3 and 7. Clones were read by immunoSEQ multiplex PCR, and TCRdb kept only the in-frame ones, dropping some. The data show 65,000 to 90,000 clones, about four fifths seen once. As regards this clone: Its target is unknown.

The sequencing used CD4+ T cells from PBMCs cultured with HCoV-NL63 spike peptides, collected before COVID-19 vaccination. The genes are TRBV2 and TRBJ2-2; D not resolved. The origin of this receptor is a human donor who received a COVID-19 vaccine. The DNA for the CDR3 is TGTGCCAGCAGTGTTAAGAACACCGGGGAGCTGTTTTTT. Its translation is CASSVKNTGELFF.